The clone carrying this T cell receptor (beta chain) appeared once. Antigen unknown. This sample stems from a study of memory CD4+ T cells and cytomegalovirus serostatus. Germline V gene data show CDR1 as MNHEY and CDR2 as SVGAGI. Germline trimming cut 7 bases from V and 1 base from J; bases unmatched to any gene: 3. The CDR3 length is 13 residues. Per the authors' pipeline: After removing out-of-frame reads, 2.3 million or so distinct TCRbeta sequences remained. The assay was immunoSEQ multiplex PCR, and TCRdb's table has in-frame clones only and misses some. V, J and clone size were drawn from that table, and D and trimming were deduced from the DNA. Here the sample spans about 52,000 clones, around 83% being singletons. Whole-study results and caveats: The CMV-associated TCR signature appears largely within the CD4+ memory repertoire.

Single viable CD3+CD4+CD8-CD45RO+ cells were sorted as the memory CD4+ T cells. Serostatus was set by detecting CMV pp150, pp28, p38, p52 IgG. The chain combines TRBV6-5 with TRBJ1-1, with 7 bases identical to TRBD1. The sequenced sample was memory CD4+ T cells from blood. The receptor's source is an adult in good health and CMV-seropositive. The CDR3 sequence: CASTRTGNTEAFF. The DNA for the CDR3 is TGTGCCAGCACCCGGACAGGGAACACTGAAGCTTTCTTT.